This entry describes one T cell receptor (beta chain). Its binding antigen is unknown. No base-level quality is on record; no much larger clone is a single base apart. For repertoire sequencing, TCR beta CDR3 regions were amplified from RNA transcripts. The first round of RT-PCR was done with HTBI primers and the Qiagen OneStep RT-PCR kit, and was followed by a second round of multiplex PCR, then size selection and purification. Sequencing of the libraries was carried out on an Illumina HiSeq2000 in paired-end mode with 100 bp reads. Processing in the source paper ran as follows. SOAPnuke was used to process the reads, removing any read that contained adapters or uncalled bases, had a mean Phred below 15, or lacked an exact match to the constant primer or identifier. COPE v1.2.5 was used to merge high-quality paired reads. Each unique nucleotide sequence was defined as a clonotype, and clonotypes were aligned to IMGT TRB V, D and J references with MiTCR v1.1. The analysis was limited to V-J combinations with a frequency above 0.0001, which together covered 99.2% of repertoires. A TCR clonal expansion and chaos score per V-J combination was defined as the ratio of F50 clonal expansion to chaos observed in the TCRdist matrix. Welch's t-statistics and random forest were used to reduce the features to about 12 V-J combinations, which were then used as input to a naive Bayes classifier. Thyroid-blood repertoire similarity was quantified with the Morisita-Horn index. TCRdb trimmed public reads at Q25 via fastp, called clones via MiXCR and kept in-frame beta chains. A single entry per CDR3 protein holds the most common genes and DNA from its merged rows. For this entry, the V and J calls and clone size follow TCRdb and not the study's own pipeline. Across this sample there are hundreds of thousands of distinct CDR3 sequences, with under 25% seen only once. Together, the top ten hold 3% of the sample.

Hyperthyroidism was defined as stable when no progression to ophthalmopathy occurred within 18 months of follow-up. Hyperthyroidism patients were newly diagnosed, with disease duration under 2 months, and aged 18 to 65 years. Patients with other autoimmune diseases, uncontrolled infections, pregnancy or lactation were excluded. Diagnosis was based on clinical symptoms, serum thyroxine, TRAb, thyroid ultrasound and orbital computed tomography. Using Ficoll-Paque density gradient centrifugation, PBMCs were isolated from about 10 ml of fresh peripheral blood. Total RNA was extracted using Trizol reagent, and RNA quality was checked on an Agilent 2100 Bioanalyzer. The germline V gene sets CDR1 to MGHRA and CDR2 to YSYEKL. From its cysteine to its phenylalanine, the CDR3 spans 15 amino acids. Only the CDR3 DNA stays, 45 bases, in frame from base 1. V is cut by 1 base and J by 1 base, and the space between the germline ends is 11 bases.

The entry originates in a study of Graves' ophthalmopathy and Graves' hyperthyroidism (dated by TCRdb to between 2017 and 2018). Looking at the study overall: Peripheral blood was collected before any treatment was given, at the time of initial diagnosis. The study used signatures of the TCR beta repertoire to tell Graves' ophthalmopathy apart from Graves' hyperthyroidism and to predict which patients would progress to ophthalmopathy. In total, over 130 blood samples were TCR-sequenced: 40 to 45 ophthalmopathy, some 75 hyperthyroidism and around 17 hyperthyroidism-to-ophthalmopathy patients. To explore V-J signatures distinguishing ophthalmopathy from hyperthyroidism, a discovery set of roughly 100 patients (more than 40 ophthalmopathy, some 57 stable hyperthyroidism) was enrolled. An independent validation cohort was composed of 18 hyperthyroidism patients and around 16 patients who later progressed from hyperthyroidism to ophthalmopathy. In about 6 hyperthyroidism patients, T-cell repertoires of thyroid tissue and blood were compared. Following sample collection, hyperthyroidism patients were given methimazole at a starting dose of 30 mg daily, and ophthalmopathy patients were given high-dose intravenous methylprednisolone. For training and testing, the 80 to 100 patients in the discovery cohort were randomly divided in a 7:3 ratio.

Results and caveats for the whole study, not just this receptor: Most expanded thyroid clonotypes with a frequency above 0.001 also appeared in blood, which suggests that blood repertoires may reflect the immune response in the thyroid. In cross-validation, the 13-signature model distinguished ophthalmopathy from stable hyperthyroidism with about 90% sensitivity and about 81% specificity, while in the test set the corresponding values were about 80% and 75%. In validation, the model predicted ophthalmopathy progression with about 64% sensitivity and around 72% specificity; some twelve predicted patients were CT-confirmed with GO in a median of approximately 6.2 months. Sample size was not statistically predetermined, and group allocation was not concealed from the investigators.

The chain is made from TRBV4-1 and TRBJ2-7; the D gene is not confidently resolved. Material: peripheral blood. The TCR was taken from a woman aged 18-35 years with stable Graves' hyperthyroidism. Donor details come from another sample of the same person, matched by shared clones. DNA sequence: TGCGCCAGCAGCCAAGGAGTGCAAGGATCCTACGAGCAGTACTTC. It encodes CASSQGVQGSYEQYF.